The 20 T cell receptor beta chains listed next were all sequenced from one sample in a study of T-cell reconstitution after alpha-beta-depleted transplantation in children. TCRbeta library construction was performed incorporating unique molecular identifiers. TCRdb fed the PCR reads into MiXCR, producing one record per CDR3 protein. The sample yields almost 500,000 distinct CDR3 sequences, 9.5% to 15% seen once. This sample comprised PBMCs from the stem cell graft donor, obtained from the stem cell graft. The source of these receptors is a human donor who donated a stem cell graft to a child with combined immunodeficiency.

The J gene is TRBJ1-4, the V gene TRBV12-3 or TRBV12-4; 7 nucleotides match TRBD1. V trimming: 4 bases; J trimming: 4 bases; junction bases outside the gene matches: 12. The CDR3 extends over 17 amino acids. The DNA of the CDR3 is TGTGCCAGCAGTTCGACACTCATGACAGGGATTAATGAAAAACTGTTTTTT. Protein: CASSSTLMTGINEKLFF.

This clonotype was seen more than once but under ten times. The chain carries TRBV29-1 and TRBJ2-7; D is unresolved. The CDR3 contains 13 residues. Germline V gene data show CDR1 as SQVTM and CDR2 as ANQGSEA. V was clipped by 6 bases and J by 0 bases, with 12 bases between them. CDR3 DNA sequence: TGCAGCGTCGACGGTCAAAGCTCCTACGAGCAGTACTTC. It specifies CSVDGQSSYEQYF.

This clonotype was detected only a few times. The rearrangement joins TRBV24-1 to TRBJ2-3; 9 positions match TRBD1. CDR1 KGHDR and CDR2 SFDVKD come from the germline V gene. Trimming cost V 3 bases and J 1 base; bases outside gene matches: 13. The CDR3 extends over 19 amino acids. CDR3 nucleotide sequence: TGTGCCACCAGTGATAGATGGGACAGGGAAGGCGTCGGCACAGATACGCAGTATTTT. Translation gives CATSDRWDREGVGTDTQYF.

This clonotype was observed at least ten times. This sequence joins TRBV29-1 and TRBJ1-2; unclear D gene. CDR1 and CDR2 (germline): SQVTM, ANQGSEA. The CDR3 contains 15 residues. Trimming removed 5 bases from V and 6 bases from J, with 22 bases in between. The CDR3 coding sequence is TGCAGCGTTCCCGGGCAAACACGAACTACCGATGGCTACACCTTC. It specifies CSVPGQTRTTDGYTF.

This clonotype was found many times. The chain combines TRBV5-1 with TRBJ2-2; 7 nucleotides match TRBD2. V was pared by 2 bases and J by 0 bases, with 4 bases of the junction left unmatched. CDR1 and CDR2 from the germline V gene are SGHRS and YFSETQ. This CDR3 comprises 16 residues. For the CDR3, the DNA is TGCGCCAGCAGCTTCCTAGCGGAGCCGAACACCGGGGAGCTGTTTTTT. Translating it yields CASSFLAEPNTGELFF.

In this sample, this clonotype turned up a few times. The CDR3 nucleotides are TGTGCCAGCAGTCGGACAGGATTTGGTTATGTTAGCAATCAGCCCCAGCATTTT. The encoded protein is CASSRTGFGYVSNQPQHF. The chain couples TRBV27 to TRBJ1-5; 7 bases agree with TRBD1. The CDR3 covers 18 residues. The V gene end was trimmed by 5 bases and the J gene end by 0 bases; junction bases not matched to a gene: 13. The germline V gene encodes CDR1 MNHEY and CDR2 SMNVEV (reference sequence).

The chain combines TRBV29-1 with TRBJ2-4; D remains unclear. Germline assignment: CDR1 SQVTM and CDR2 ANQGSEA. The length of the CDR3 is 12 residues. The germline V and J ends were trimmed by 6 bases and 3 bases, with 9 bases remaining between them. CDR3 residues: CSVNTDKNIQYF. The CDR3 nucleotides read TGCAGCGTAAACACCGACAAAAACATTCAGTACTTC.

The chain is built from TRBV30 and TRBJ2-5; TRBD1 matches at 8 bases. Germline V gene sequence: CDR1 GTSNPN, CDR2 SVGIG (reference sequence). V trimming: 3 bases; J trimming: 1 base; junction bases outside the gene matches: 4. The CDR3 sequence is 14 residues long. Here the CDR3 reads CAWSWDRFQETQYF. The CDR3 nucleotides are TGTGCCTGGAGCTGGGACAGGTTCCAAGAGACCCAGTACTTC.

J is TRBJ2-1 and V is TRBV6-2 or TRBV6-3, with D tentatively TRBD1 or TRBD2 (5 bases each). The V gene's germline CDR1 is MNHEY and CDR2 SVGEGT. The CDR3 consists of 17 residues. V was shortened by 5 bases and J by 8 bases, with 25 bases between the two germline ends. Written as DNA, the CDR3 is TGTGCCAGCAGTCTTTACTTGAGGGGCCTTATTGGCGATGAGCAGTTCTTC. Amino acids: CASSLYLRGLIGDEQFF.

The J gene is TRBJ2-1, the V gene TRBV10-3, with no clear D. The V end was cut by 2 bases, the J end by 10 bases, with 6 bases between. From germline, CDR1 is ENHRY and CDR2 SYGVKD. There are 11 residues in the CDR3. The CDR3 sequence: CAISETSEQFF. CDR3 coding DNA: TGTGCCATCAGTGAGACCTCCGAGCAGTTCTTC.

This clonotype was counted ten times or more. The chain joins TRBV29-1 to TRBJ2-2; D not resolved. Germline V CDR1 and CDR2: SQVTM, ANQGSEA. V shed 0 bases and J shed 0 bases, with 8 bases lying between them. The CDR3 loop spans 15 amino acids. This CDR3 is CSVEELDSNTGELFF. The CDR3 bases are TGCAGCGTTGAAGAGCTAGACTCGAACACCGGGGAGCTGTTTTTT.

This clonotype was counted ten times or more. V is TRBV9 and J is TRBJ2-3; D may be TRBD2 (7 bases). The CDR3 sequence is 15 residues long. V gave up 0 bases and J gave up 2 bases, with 10 bases separating them. CDR1 SGDLS and CDR2 YYNGEE come from the germline V gene. The CDR3 protein is CASSVAGGLTDTQYF. DNA of the CDR3: TGTGCCAGCAGCGTAGCGGGGGGCCTCACAGATACGCAGTATTTT.

To note about this clonotype: With a much larger clone just one base away, this may be a read error. The chain carries TRBV29-1 and TRBJ2-1; no definite D call. The CDR3 has 15 residues. CDR1 and CDR2 from the germline V gene are SQVTM and ANQGSEA. The CDR3, as DNA: TGCAGCGTTAAAGATCCAGGAGACGCTTACAATGAGCAGTTCTTC. Protein: CSVKDPGDAYNEQFF.

This clonotype was counted a few times. V usage is TRBV28 and J usage is TRBJ2-7; either TRBD1 or TRBD2 may supply D (6 bases each). CDR3 length: 16 amino acids. Deletions cut 3 bases from V and 5 bases from J, with 20 bases between. The germline V gene has CDR1 MDHEN and CDR2 SYDVKM. The CDR3 DNA sequence: TGTGCCAGCAGTTTGTCCCCGGGGGCGCGTTTCGACGAGCAGTACTTC. It encodes CASSLSPGARFDEQYF.

This clonotype was seen ten or more times. The rearrangement joins TRBV7-2 to TRBJ2-5; D unclear. This CDR3 contains 15 residues. Germline V gene sequence: CDR1 SGHTA, CDR2 FQGNSA. V dropped 1 base and J dropped 4 bases, with 13 bases sitting between them. The CDR3 loop is CASSLGTQRAETQYF. The CDR3 DNA reads TGTGCCAGCAGCTTAGGCACACAACGCGCAGAGACCCAGTACTTC.

This clonotype was found many times. The chain carries TRBV5-1 and TRBJ2-2, with D hard to call. Germline assignment: CDR1 SGHRS and CDR2 YFSETQ. There are 14 residues in the CDR3. V was trimmed by 4 bases and J by 1 base, leaving 8 bases between them. CDR3: CASSPPRNTGELFF. The DNA of the CDR3 is TGCGCCAGCAGCCCGCCCCGGAACACCGGGGAGCTGTTTTTT.

The chain employs TRBV29-1 and TRBJ1-1; D unresolved. CDR1 is SQVTM and CDR2 is ANQGSEA in the germline V gene. The CDR3 has 13 amino acids. Trimming shortened V by 6 bases and J by 1 base, and 12 bases separated the two germline ends. Here the CDR3 DNA reads TGCAGCGTCCTCCGGGCAGGGAACACTGAAGCTTTCTTT. Translating gives CSVLRAGNTEAFF.

The CDR3 region is CASSLFGGAGGELFF. Written as DNA, the CDR3 is TGTGCCAGCAGTTTATTTGGGGGGGCCGGAGGGGAGCTGTTTTTT. This chain joins TRBV27 and TRBJ2-2; D may be TRBD2 (7 bases). Trimming stripped 1 base from V and 8 bases from J, with 14 bases between. The CDR3 runs 15 residues. CDR1 is MNHEY, CDR2 SMNVEV, per germline (reference sequence).

Details on this clonotype: This clone may be a read error of a much larger clone one base away. The V call is TRBV9, the J call TRBJ1-2; no firm D call. V shed 2 bases and J shed 8 bases, with 13 bases lying between them. The germline V gene has CDR1 SGDLS and CDR2 YYNGEE. This CDR3 is built from 13 residues. For the CDR3, the DNA is TGTGCCAGCAGCGTCGACATGCGTACGGGCTACACCTTC. This codes for CASSVDMRTGYTF.

This clonotype occurred many times. The V and J genes are TRBV5-1 and TRBJ2-7, with D unclear. The CDR3 extends over 14 amino acids. Trimming removed 2 bases at V and 0 bases at J, with 9 bases between. The germline CDR1 and CDR2 sequences are SGHRS and YFSETQ. The CDR3 region has the DNA TGCGCCAGCAGCTTAAGCACGGCCTCCTACGAGCAGTACTTC. Its translation: CASSLSTASYEQYF.